This T cell receptor (beta chain) was observed in a study of shared clonotypes between healthy human individuals. Study-wide results and limits: Sharing across four donors was seen in around 5.1% of naive CD4 clonotypes.

The CD4+ fraction was divided into a CD45RA+ naive subset and a CD45RA-negative memory subset. This clone has a handful of counts. Its target is not known. Original analysis: ImmunoSEQ gave junction-only sequences without quality scores, so filtering differed. The method was immunoSEQ multiplex PCR; TCRdb's version includes in-frame clones alone and lacks a portion of them. The DNA gave D and trimming, while V, J and clone size come from that table. The data show approximately 530,000 clones, approximately 95% seen once. Input material: naive CD4+ T cells sorted from blood. Subset indicated: CD45RA+ positively selected. This TCR was recovered from a woman aged 30 to 39 in good health.

CDR3 sequence (DNA): TGTGCCACCGGACAGGGGGAGTACGAGCAGTACTTC. Translation gives CATGQGEYEQYF. The V call is TRBV18, the J call TRBJ2-7; 10 bases align to TRBD1. CDR1 is KGHSH, CDR2 LQKENI, per germline. CDR3 size: 12 residues. Germline trimming cut 10 bases from V and 4 bases from J; bases unmatched to any gene: 4. Filled out from reference TRBV18 and TRBJ2-7, the complete variable domain reads NAGVMQNPRHLVRRRGQEARLRCSPMKGHSHVYWYRQLPEEGLKFMVYLQKENIIDESGMPKERFSAEFPKEGPSILRIQQVVRGDSAAYFCATGQGEYEQYFGPGTRLTVT.